A single sample is the source of the 4 T cell receptor beta chains below, sequenced in a study of blood T cell repertoires in COVID-19. Measured with immunoSEQ multiplex PCR; TCRdb has only the in-frame clones, and not every one. Here the sample spans 180,000 or so clones, just under 85% being singletons. Sequenced material: peripheral blood. The origin of the receptors is a man in his forties or fifties who had recovered from COVID-19.

The chain joins TRBV7-3 to TRBJ2-2, with D possibly TRBD2 on 6 matching bases. Trimming shortened V by 5 bases and J by 4 bases, and 14 bases separated the two germline ends. The CDR3 has 15 residues. CDR1 and CDR2 (germline): SGHTA, FQGTGA. CDR3 in DNA: TGTGCCAGCAGCCTCCGGGAGCTTTCCACCGGGGAGCTGTTTTTT. It specifies CASSLRELSTGELFF.

CDR3 sequence: CASSPDSVQPQHF. The CDR3 DNA reads as TGTGCCAGCTCACCCGACAGCGTTCAGCCCCAGCATTTT. V and J are TRBV18 and TRBJ1-5; maybe TRBD1 (5 bases). The V gene's germline CDR1 is KGHSH and CDR2 LQKENI. The CDR3 spans 13 residues. With 3 bases removed from V and 6 bases from J, the gap between germline ends came to 9 bases.

This chain joins TRBV7-2 and TRBJ2-7; TRBD2 agrees at 14 bases. V was pared by 7 bases and J by 4 bases, with 6 bases of the junction left unmatched. Germline V gives CDR1 SGHTA, CDR2 FQGNSA. The CDR3 has 15 amino acids. The CDR3 here is CASTRLAGGPYEQYF. The CDR3 DNA follows: TGTGCCAGCACCCGACTAGCGGGGGGGCCATACGAGCAGTACTTC.

CDR3 nucleotide sequence: TGTGCCAGCAGACAAATCGGGGGGACCGTGTACGAGCAGTACTTC. It encodes CASRQIGGTVYEQYF. This chain uses TRBV28 with TRBJ2-7; TRBD2 matches 7 bases. With V trimmed by 6 bases and J by 4 bases, 12 bases remained unmatched. CDR1 is MDHEN, CDR2 SYDVKM, per germline. The CDR3 runs to 15 residues.